Here is one TCR beta chain with its context. The entry originates in a study of graft-versus-host responses after intestinal transplantation. Data came from immunoSEQ multiplex PCR; TCRdb stores just in-frame clones and leaves some out. The sample contains approximately 70,000 clones, over 85% of which appear only once. The germline gives CDR1 LGHNT, CDR2 FRNRAP. The CDR3 spans 15 residues. Post-transplant marrow derived from the posterior iliac crest or another site. This receptor was taken from a human patient who received an intestinal transplant, so some T cells may come from the graft donor. The V and J genes are TRBV12-5 and TRBJ2-5, with TRBD1 matching over 8 bases. The tail of the sequence fits TRBJ2-7 better, so the J call may be wrong. This specimen consisted of bone marrow, obtained 700 to 850 days after intestinal transplantation. In nucleotides, the CDR3 is TGTGCTAGTGGTTTGGGACAGGGGCCCTCCTACGAGCAGTACTTC. Translating gives CASGLGQGPSYEQYF.